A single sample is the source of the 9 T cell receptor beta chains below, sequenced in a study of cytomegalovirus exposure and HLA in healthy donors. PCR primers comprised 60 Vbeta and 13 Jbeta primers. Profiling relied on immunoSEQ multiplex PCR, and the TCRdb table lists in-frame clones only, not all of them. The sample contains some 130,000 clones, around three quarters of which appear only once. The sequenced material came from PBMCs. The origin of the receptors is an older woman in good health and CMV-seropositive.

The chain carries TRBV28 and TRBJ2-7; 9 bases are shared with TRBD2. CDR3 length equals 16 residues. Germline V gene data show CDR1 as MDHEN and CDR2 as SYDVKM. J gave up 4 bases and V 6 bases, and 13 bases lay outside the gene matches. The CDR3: CASSRGARLAAYEQYF. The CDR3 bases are TGTGCCAGCAGCCGAGGAGCCCGACTAGCGGCTTACGAGCAGTACTTC.

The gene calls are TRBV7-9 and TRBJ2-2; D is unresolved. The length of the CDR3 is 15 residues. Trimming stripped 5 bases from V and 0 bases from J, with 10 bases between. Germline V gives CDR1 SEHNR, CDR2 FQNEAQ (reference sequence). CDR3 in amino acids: CASSVRLANTGELFF. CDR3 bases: TGTGCCAGCAGCGTGCGACTCGCGAACACCGGGGAGCTGTTTTTT.

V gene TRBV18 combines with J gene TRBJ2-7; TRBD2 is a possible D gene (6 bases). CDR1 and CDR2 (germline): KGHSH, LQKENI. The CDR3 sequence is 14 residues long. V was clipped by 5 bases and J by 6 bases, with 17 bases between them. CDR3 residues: CASSLAEPPGEQYF. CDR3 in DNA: TGTGCCAGCTCATTAGCGGAACCCCCTGGCGAGCAGTACTTC.

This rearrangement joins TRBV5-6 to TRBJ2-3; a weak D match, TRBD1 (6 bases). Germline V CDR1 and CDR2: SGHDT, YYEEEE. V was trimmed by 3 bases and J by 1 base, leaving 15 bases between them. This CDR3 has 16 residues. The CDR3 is CASSCFRDTCTDTQYF. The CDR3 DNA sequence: TGTGCCAGCAGCTGCTTCCGGGACACATGCACAGATACGCAGTATTTT.

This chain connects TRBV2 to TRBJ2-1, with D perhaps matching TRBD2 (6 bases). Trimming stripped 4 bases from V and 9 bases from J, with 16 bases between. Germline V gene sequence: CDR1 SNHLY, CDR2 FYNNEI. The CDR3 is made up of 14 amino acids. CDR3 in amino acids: CASSVGGRRGEQFF. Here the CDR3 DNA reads TGTGCCAGCAGTGTTGGGGGGAGGCGCGGTGAGCAGTTCTTC.

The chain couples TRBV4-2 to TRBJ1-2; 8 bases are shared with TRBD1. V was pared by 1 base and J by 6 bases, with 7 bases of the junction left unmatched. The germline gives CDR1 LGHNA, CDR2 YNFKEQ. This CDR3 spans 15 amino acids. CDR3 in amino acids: CASSQVSGQGDGYTF. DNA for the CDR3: TGTGCCAGCAGCCAAGTTTCAGGACAGGGTGATGGCTACACCTTC.

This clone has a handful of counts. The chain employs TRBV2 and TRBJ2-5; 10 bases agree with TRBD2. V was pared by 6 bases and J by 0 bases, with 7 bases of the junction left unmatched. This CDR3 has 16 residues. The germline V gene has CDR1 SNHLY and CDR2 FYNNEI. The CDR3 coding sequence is TGTGCCAGCAGGCCGGGACTAGCGTTATACCAAGAGACCCAGTACTTC. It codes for CASRPGLALYQETQYF.

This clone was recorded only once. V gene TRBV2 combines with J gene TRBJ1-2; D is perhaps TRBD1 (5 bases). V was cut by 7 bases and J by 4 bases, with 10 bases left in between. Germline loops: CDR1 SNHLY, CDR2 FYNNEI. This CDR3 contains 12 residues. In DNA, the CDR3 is TGTGCCAGCACCCGGCAGGGCTATGGCTACACCTTC. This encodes CASTRQGYGYTF.

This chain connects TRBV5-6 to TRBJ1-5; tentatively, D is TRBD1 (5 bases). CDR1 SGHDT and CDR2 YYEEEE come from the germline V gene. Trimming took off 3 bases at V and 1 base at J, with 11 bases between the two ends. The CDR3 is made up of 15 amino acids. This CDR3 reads CASSWGGLSNQPQHF. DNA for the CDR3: TGTGCCAGCAGCTGGGGCGGATTGAGCAATCAGCCCCAGCATTTT.